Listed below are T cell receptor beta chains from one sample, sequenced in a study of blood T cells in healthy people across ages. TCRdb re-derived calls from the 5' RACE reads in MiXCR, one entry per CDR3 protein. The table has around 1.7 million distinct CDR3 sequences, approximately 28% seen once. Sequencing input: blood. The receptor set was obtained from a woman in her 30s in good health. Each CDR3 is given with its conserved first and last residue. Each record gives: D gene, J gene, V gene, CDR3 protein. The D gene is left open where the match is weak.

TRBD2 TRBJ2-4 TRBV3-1 CASSQGGLARSSYERYF
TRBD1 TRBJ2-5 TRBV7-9 CASSLGVGQGGEQYF
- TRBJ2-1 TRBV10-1 CASNRAEFRSSYNEQFF
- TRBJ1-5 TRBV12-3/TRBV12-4 CASSSQGSPSIPQHF
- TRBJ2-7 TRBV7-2 CASSLMVSYEQYF
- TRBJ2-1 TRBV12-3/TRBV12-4 CASSLGGNGKQFF
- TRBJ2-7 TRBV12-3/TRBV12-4 CASSSGSLREQYF
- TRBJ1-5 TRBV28 CASSFGAGSGSQPQHF
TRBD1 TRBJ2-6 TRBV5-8 CASSLLGQGNSGANVLTF
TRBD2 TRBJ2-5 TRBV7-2 CASSLVSLAGGRETQYF
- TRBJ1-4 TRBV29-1 CSGNGGRGEKLFF
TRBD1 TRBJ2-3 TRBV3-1 CASSQSPGQGTDTQYF
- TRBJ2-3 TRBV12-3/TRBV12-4 CASSRHDSNTQYF
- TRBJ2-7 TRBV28 CACTLRQGQQYF
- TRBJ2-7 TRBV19 CASSFPPGRGAREQYF
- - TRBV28 CASSYGSHEQYF
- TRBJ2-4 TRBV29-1 CSVESGTLGDIQYF
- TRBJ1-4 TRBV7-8 CASTQTGLNEKLFF
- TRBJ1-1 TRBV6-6 CASSPGGSSSAEAFF
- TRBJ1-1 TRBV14 CASSQVPDTEAFF
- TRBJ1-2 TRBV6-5 CATFRGYGYTF
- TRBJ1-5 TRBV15 CATGPWGAAGNQPQHF
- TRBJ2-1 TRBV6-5 CASSYGQRTYNEQFF